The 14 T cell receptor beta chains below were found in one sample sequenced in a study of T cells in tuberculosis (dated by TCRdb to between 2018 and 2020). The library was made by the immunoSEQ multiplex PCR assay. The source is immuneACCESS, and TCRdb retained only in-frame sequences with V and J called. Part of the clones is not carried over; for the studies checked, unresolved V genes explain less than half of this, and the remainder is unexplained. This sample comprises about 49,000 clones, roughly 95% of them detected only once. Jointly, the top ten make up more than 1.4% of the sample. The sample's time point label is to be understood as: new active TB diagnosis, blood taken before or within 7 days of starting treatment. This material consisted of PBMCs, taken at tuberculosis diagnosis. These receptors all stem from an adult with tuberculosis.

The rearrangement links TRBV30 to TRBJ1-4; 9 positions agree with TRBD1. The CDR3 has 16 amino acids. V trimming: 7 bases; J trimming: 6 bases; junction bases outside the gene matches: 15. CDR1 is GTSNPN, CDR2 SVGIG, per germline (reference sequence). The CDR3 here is CASQGHKDRGDEKLFF. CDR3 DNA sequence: TGTGCCTCCCAGGGGCATAAGGACAGGGGTGATGAAAAACTGTTTTTT.

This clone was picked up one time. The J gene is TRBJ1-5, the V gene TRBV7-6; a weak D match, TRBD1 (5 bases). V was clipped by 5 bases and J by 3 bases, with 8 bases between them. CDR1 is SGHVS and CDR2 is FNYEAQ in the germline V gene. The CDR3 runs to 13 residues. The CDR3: CASSTGDNQPQHF. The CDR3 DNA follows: TGTGCCAGCAGCACGGGGGACAATCAGCCCCAGCATTTT.

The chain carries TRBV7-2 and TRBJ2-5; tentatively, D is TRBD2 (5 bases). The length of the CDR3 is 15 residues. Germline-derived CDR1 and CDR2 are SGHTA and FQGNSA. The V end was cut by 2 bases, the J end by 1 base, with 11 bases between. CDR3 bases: TGTGCCAGCAGCTTACTCCCCCGGGGCCAAGAGACCCAGTACTTC. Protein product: CASSLLPRGQETQYF.

Here the CDR3 reads CASSRRPTGAGSSYNEQFF. In DNA, the CDR3 is TGCGCCAGCAGCCGGAGACCTACAGGGGCTGGAAGCTCCTACAATGAGCAGTTCTTC. V gene TRBV4-3 combines with J gene TRBJ2-1; 7 nucleotides line up with TRBD1. The CDR3 extends over 19 amino acids. The junction had 15 bases not matched to a gene; V was cut back by 4 bases and J by 0 bases. Germline V lookup: CDR1 LGHNA, CDR2 YSLEER.

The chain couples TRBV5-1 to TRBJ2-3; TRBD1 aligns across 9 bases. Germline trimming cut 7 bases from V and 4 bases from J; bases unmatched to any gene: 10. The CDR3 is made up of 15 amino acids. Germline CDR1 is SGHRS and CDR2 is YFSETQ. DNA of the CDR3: TGCGCCAGCCGTTCACAGGGGGCGCTGGCAGATACGCAGTATTTT. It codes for CASRSQGALADTQYF.

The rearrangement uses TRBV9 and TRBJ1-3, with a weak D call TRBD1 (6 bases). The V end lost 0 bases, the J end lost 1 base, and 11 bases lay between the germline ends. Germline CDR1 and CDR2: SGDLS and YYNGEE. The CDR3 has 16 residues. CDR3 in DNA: TGTGCCAGCAGCGTAGGCTTACAGGGATCTGGAAACACCATATATTTT. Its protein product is CASSVGLQGSGNTIYF.

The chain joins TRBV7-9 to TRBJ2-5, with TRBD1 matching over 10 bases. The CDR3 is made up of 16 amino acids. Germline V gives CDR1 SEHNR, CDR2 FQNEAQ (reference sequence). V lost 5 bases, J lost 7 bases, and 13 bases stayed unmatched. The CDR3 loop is CASSQTDRGLVRTQYF. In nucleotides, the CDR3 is TGTGCCAGCAGCCAGACCGACAGGGGGCTCGTGAGGACCCAGTACTTC.

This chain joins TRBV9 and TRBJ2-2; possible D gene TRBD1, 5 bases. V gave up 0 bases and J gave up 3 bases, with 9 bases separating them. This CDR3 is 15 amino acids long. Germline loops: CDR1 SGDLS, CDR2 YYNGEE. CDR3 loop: CASSVEAGYTGELFF. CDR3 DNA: TGTGCCAGCAGCGTAGAGGCAGGGTACACCGGGGAGCTGTTTTTT.

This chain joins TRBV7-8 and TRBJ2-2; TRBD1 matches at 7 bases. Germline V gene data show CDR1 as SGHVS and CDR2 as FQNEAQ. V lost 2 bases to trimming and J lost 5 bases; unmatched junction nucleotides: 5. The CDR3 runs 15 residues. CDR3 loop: CASSLWSTGTGELFF. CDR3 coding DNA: TGTGCCAGCAGCTTATGGTCGACAGGGACCGGGGAGCTGTTTTTT.

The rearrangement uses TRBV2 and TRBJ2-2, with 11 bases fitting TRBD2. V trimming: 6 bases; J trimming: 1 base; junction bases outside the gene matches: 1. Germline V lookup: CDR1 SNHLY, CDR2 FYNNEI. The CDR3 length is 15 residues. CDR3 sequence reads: CASRGLAVNTGELFF. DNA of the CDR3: TGTGCCAGCAGGGGACTAGCGGTGAACACCGGGGAGCTGTTTTTT.

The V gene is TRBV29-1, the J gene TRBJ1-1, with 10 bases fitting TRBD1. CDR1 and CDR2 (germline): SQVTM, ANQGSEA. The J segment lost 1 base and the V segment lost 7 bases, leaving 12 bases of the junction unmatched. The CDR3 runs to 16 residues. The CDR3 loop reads CSAISTGGARNTEAFF. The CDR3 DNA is TGCAGCGCAATATCGACAGGGGGCGCGAGGAACACTGAAGCTTTCTTT.

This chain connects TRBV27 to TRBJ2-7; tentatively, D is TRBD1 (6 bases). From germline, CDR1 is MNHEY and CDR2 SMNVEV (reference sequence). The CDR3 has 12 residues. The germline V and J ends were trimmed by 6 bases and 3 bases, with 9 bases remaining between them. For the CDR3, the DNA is TGTGCCAGCAGCCTCAGGGGCTACGAGCAGTACTTC. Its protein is CASSLRGYEQYF.

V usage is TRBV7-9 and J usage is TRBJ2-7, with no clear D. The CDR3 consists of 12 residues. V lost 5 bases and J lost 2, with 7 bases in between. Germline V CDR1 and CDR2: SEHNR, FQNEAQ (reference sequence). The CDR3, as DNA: TGTGCCAGCAGCCAGACTCCCTACGAGCAGTACTTC. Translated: CASSQTPYEQYF.

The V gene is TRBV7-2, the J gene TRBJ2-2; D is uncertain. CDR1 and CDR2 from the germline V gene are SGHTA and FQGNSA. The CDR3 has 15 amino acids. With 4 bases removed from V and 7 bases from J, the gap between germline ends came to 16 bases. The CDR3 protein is CASSSRLVLSGELFF. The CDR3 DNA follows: TGTGCCAGCAGCTCTAGGCTAGTTCTGAGCGGGGAGCTGTTTTTT.